This paragraph reports one TCR beta chain. Semi-nested PCR with Nested Universal Primer A followed constant-region reverse priming of full-length variable regions. TCRdb used MiXCR to reprocess the 5' RACE reads, holding one entry per CDR3 protein. The sample holds about 40,000 distinct CDR3 sequences, about 32% seen once. Trimming shortened V by 4 bases and J by 4 bases, and 15 bases separated the two germline ends. From germline, CDR1 is SGHAT and CDR2 FQDESV (reference sequence). This CDR3 contains 15 residues. This sequence was found in a female donor with breast cancer. The sample comprised tumor-infiltrating memory CD4+ T cells sorted from the breast tumor. Subset defined: memory CD4+ T cells, CD4+CD45RO+CD25-. V is TRBV11-1 and J is TRBJ2-3; D is unclear. For the CDR3, the DNA is TGTGCCAGCAGCTCAAGCCCCGTTGGGTCAGATACGCAGTATTTT. Its translation is CASSSSPVGSDTQYF.